This TCR beta chain was identified during a study of blood T cell repertoires in COVID-19 (dated by TCRdb to about 2020). Background on the whole study: Samples covering the acute and convalescent phases of COVID-19 were provided by collaborators in the United States, Italy and Spain. The prospective study material was composed of cDNA or gDNA derived from T cells, B-cell-depleted T cells, or PBMCs. The dataset comprised deeply sampled blood TCRbeta repertoires from subjects exposed to, actively infected with, or recovered from COVID-19. The repertoires were released in a freely available public database meant as a resource for research on the immune response to SARS-CoV-2. Samples were obtained from the ongoing ImmuneRACE study (first 160 participants) and from 1,000 to 1,500 subjects provided by 6 global collaborators. A de-identified subject ID, COVID-19 status, age in years and sex were almost always included in the sample metadata. Where available, HLA class I and class II types were taken from metadata supplied by the sample provider and were not determined by assay-based typing. Results and caveats for the whole study, not just this receptor: The amount of clinical and demographic metadata varied by source and participant and was provided uncurated.

The collaborating institutions used their own protocols to collect whole blood in K2EDTA tubes. Collaborator samples were shipped for TCRbeta analysis as frozen whole blood, isolated PBMCs, or DNA extracted from either sample type. The cysteine opens and the phenylalanine closes a CDR3 of 13 amino acids. Solely the CDR3 DNA is kept, with 39 bases framed from the first base. CDR1 and CDR2 are drawn from the germline V gene: MNHEY, SVGAGI. From V the trimming removes 6 bases and from J it removes 8 bases, while the gene matches leave 7 bases of the junction unaccounted for. The immunoSEQ Assay, a bias-controlled multiplex PCR, was used to amplify TCRbeta CDR3 regions from genomic DNA. Turning to the authors' computational methods: Within the assay, amplification of reference gene primers was used to estimate how many nucleated cells each sample contained. To quantify the absolute abundance of each unique TCRbeta CDR3 rearrangement, sequence reads were collapsed and filtered. For each sample, productive Simpson clonality was calculated as the square root of Simpson's diversity index across productive rearrangements. TCRdb took over this immuneACCESS table, retaining in-frame rearrangements with V and J assigned. Such tables are incomplete; in checked studies, under half of the missing clones stem from an unresolved V gene, and the remainder is unexplained. V and J calls and clone size are those listed in that table; D and trimming were worked out from the DNA. Within this sample are more than 200,000 clones, with around four fifths of them counted one time only. Jointly, the top ten make up more than 6.5% of the sample.

On this clone: Its antigen is not yet known. No base qualities exist here, and no much larger clone lies one base off it.

This receptor was identified in a middle-aged man with active or convalescent COVID-19. The chain is assembled from TRBV6-5 and TRBJ2-1; 7 bases in the junction line up with TRBD1. Sequencing input: peripheral blood. CDR3 region: CASRGQKNYEQFF. Read as DNA, the sequence is TGTGCCAGCAGGGGACAGAAAAATTATGAGCAGTTCTTC.